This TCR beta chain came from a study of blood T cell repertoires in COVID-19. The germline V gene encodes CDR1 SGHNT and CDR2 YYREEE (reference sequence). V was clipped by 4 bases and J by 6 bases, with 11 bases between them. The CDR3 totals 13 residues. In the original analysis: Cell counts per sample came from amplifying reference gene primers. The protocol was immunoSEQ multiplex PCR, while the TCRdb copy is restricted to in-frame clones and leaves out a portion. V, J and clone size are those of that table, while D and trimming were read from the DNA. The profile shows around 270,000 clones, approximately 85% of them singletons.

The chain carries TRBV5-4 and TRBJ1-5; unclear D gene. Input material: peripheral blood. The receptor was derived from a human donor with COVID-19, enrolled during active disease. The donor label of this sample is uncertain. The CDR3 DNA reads TGTGCCAGCAGCCTGGCCGGGAGTCAGCCCCAGCATTTT. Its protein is CASSLAGSQPQHF.